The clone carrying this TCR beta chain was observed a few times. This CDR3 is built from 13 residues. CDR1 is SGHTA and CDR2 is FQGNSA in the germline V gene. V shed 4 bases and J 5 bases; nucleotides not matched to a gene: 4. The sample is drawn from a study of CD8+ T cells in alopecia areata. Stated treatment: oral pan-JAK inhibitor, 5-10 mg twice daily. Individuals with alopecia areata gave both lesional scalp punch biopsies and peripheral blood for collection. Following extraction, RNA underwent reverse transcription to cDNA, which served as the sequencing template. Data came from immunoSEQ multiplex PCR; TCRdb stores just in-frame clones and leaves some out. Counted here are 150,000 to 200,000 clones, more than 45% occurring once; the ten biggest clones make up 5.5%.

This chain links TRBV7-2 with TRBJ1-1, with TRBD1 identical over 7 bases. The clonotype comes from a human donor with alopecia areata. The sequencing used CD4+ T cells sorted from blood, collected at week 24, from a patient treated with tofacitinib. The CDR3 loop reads CASSSTGLTEAFF. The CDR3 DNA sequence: TGTGCCAGCAGCTCGACAGGGTTGACTGAAGCTTTCTTT. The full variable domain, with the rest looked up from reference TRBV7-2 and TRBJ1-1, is GAGVSQSPSNKVTEKGKDVELRCDPISGHTALYWYRQSLGQGLEFLIYFQGNSAPDKSGLPSDRFSAERTGGSVSTLTIQRTQQEDSAVYLCASSSTGLTEAFFGQGTRLTVV.